This is a list of T cell receptor beta chains from one sample in a study of OX40 agonist ivuxolimab in advanced cancers. The table came from immunoSEQ multiplex PCR; TCRdb's copy has only in-frame clones and leaves some out. The profile covers 50,000 to 65,000 clones, with 80% to 95% appearing a single time and 25% taken by the ten largest. Sample: CD4+ or CD8+ T cells sorted from blood, taken in a trial of the OX40 agonist ivuxolimab. The receptor source for this set is an adult with an advanced solid tumor such as melanoma, head and neck, liver or kidney cancer. Both conserved end residues are part of each CDR3. The D gene is left open where the match is weak. The size entry is marked missing in some rows and otherwise reads once, few, many or a size class.

cdr3_aa: CASSLGGHFNEQFF
cdr3_nt: TGTGCCAGCAGTTTGGGGGGACATTTCAATGAGCAGTTCTTC
j_call: TRBJ2-1
clone_size: .
d_call: .
v_call: TRBV27

cdr3_aa: CASRPGQGSQQYF
cdr3_nt: TGCGCCAGCAGACCTGGACAGGGATCCCAGCAGTACTTC
j_call: TRBJ2-7
clone_size: .
d_call: TRBD1
v_call: TRBV5-1

cdr3_aa: CASSLGAGVAYEQYF
cdr3_nt: TGTGCCAGCAGCTTAGGAGCAGGGGTGGCGTACGAGCAGTACTTC
j_call: TRBJ2-7
clone_size: .
d_call: .
v_call: TRBV11-1

cdr3_aa: CASSQGVRSTDTQYF
cdr3_nt: TGTGCCAGCAGCCAAGGGGTGCGGTCCACAGATACGCAGTATTTT
j_call: TRBJ2-3
clone_size: .
d_call: .
v_call: TRBV4-2

cdr3_aa: CSVEGDRRPYEQYF
cdr3_nt: TGCAGCGTTGAAGGGGACAGAAGACCCTACGAGCAGTACTTC
j_call: TRBJ2-7
clone_size: .
d_call: TRBD1
v_call: TRBV29-1

cdr3_aa: CASSPSLDTQYF
cdr3_nt: TGTGCCAGCAGTCCATCGCTGGATACGCAGTATTTT
j_call: TRBJ2-3
clone_size: .
d_call: .
v_call: TRBV27

cdr3_aa: CASRAGTSGSNEQFF
cdr3_nt: TGTGCCAGCAGGGCCGGGACTAGCGGATCCAATGAGCAGTTCTTC
j_call: TRBJ2-1
clone_size: .
d_call: TRBD2
v_call: TRBV7-9

cdr3_aa: CASSIVGADEQYF
cdr3_nt: TGTGCCAGTAGTATAGTCGGGGCGGACGAGCAGTACTTC
j_call: TRBJ2-7
clone_size: .
d_call: .
v_call: TRBV19

cdr3_aa: CASSLGSYNEQFF
cdr3_nt: TGTGCCAGCAGTTTAGGTTCCTACAATGAGCAGTTCTTC
j_call: TRBJ2-1
clone_size: .
d_call: .
v_call: TRBV27

cdr3_aa: CASSPGTSVSSYNEQFF
cdr3_nt: TGTGCCAGCAGCCCAGGGACTAGCGTTAGCTCCTACAATGAGCAGTTCTTC
j_call: TRBJ2-1
clone_size: .
d_call: TRBD2
v_call: TRBV11-2

cdr3_aa: CAWSVAQSYGYTF
cdr3_nt: TGTGCCTGGAGTGTAGCGCAGAGTTATGGCTACACCTTC
j_call: TRBJ1-2
clone_size: .
d_call: .
v_call: TRBV30

cdr3_aa: CASSLHLYEQYF
cdr3_nt: TGTGCCAGCAGCCTACACTTATACGAGCAGTACTTC
j_call: TRBJ2-7
clone_size: .
d_call: .
v_call: TRBV14

cdr3_aa: CATMGGSDYEQYF
cdr3_nt: TGTGCCACCATGGGCGGGAGCGACTACGAGCAGTACTTC
j_call: TRBJ2-7
clone_size: .
d_call: TRBD2
v_call: TRBV15

cdr3_aa: CASSLVSPGYGYTF
cdr3_nt: TGTGCCAGCAGCTTAGTTTCCCCAGGCTATGGCTACACCTTC
j_call: TRBJ1-2
clone_size: .
d_call: .
v_call: TRBV7-9

cdr3_aa: CAWSWAVQETQYF
cdr3_nt: TGTGCCTGGAGTTGGGCAGTCCAAGAGACCCAGTACTTC
j_call: TRBJ2-5
clone_size: .
d_call: .
v_call: TRBV30

cdr3_aa: CASNGVRFPDNEQFF
cdr3_nt: TGTGCCAGCAATGGAGTAAGGTTCCCGGACAATGAGCAGTTCTTC
j_call: TRBJ2-1
clone_size: few
d_call: .
v_call: TRBV25-1

cdr3_aa: CASTAGGAGNEQFF
cdr3_nt: TGTGCCAGCACCGCAGGGGGCGCGGGGAATGAGCAGTTCTTC
j_call: TRBJ2-1
clone_size: .
d_call: TRBD1
v_call: TRBV27

cdr3_aa: CASSVEDYGLTNEQFF
cdr3_nt: TGTGCCAGCAGCGTAGAAGACTACGGCCTCACCAATGAGCAGTTCTTC
j_call: TRBJ2-1
clone_size: .
d_call: .
v_call: TRBV9

cdr3_aa: CASLTGTEAFF
cdr3_nt: TGTGCCAGCCTTACAGGGACAGAAGCTTTCTTT
j_call: TRBJ1-1
clone_size: .
d_call: .
v_call: TRBV6-5

cdr3_aa: CASSQDVGSVYYGYTF
cdr3_nt: TGCGCCAGCAGCCAAGATGTTGGCAGCGTATACTATGGCTACACCTTC
j_call: TRBJ1-2
clone_size: .
d_call: .
v_call: TRBV4-3

cdr3_aa: CASSIGGLQEQYF
cdr3_nt: TGTGCCAGTAGTATCGGGGGGTTACAGGAGCAGTACTTC
j_call: TRBJ2-7
clone_size: .
d_call: TRBD2
v_call: TRBV19

cdr3_aa: CASSSDRNGYTF
cdr3_nt: TGTGCCAGCAGCTCGGACAGAAATGGCTACACCTTC
j_call: TRBJ1-2
clone_size: few
d_call: .
v_call: TRBV7-9

cdr3_aa: CASSWGGEGYEQYF
cdr3_nt: TGTGCCAGCAGTTGGGGGGGCGAGGGCTACGAGCAGTACTTC
j_call: TRBJ2-7
clone_size: .
d_call: .
v_call: TRBV28

cdr3_aa: CASSLRGTEAFF
cdr3_nt: TGCGCCAGCAGCTTACGGGGCACTGAAGCTTTCTTT
j_call: TRBJ1-1
clone_size: .
d_call: .
v_call: TRBV5-1

cdr3_aa: CASSGLDRSSYEQYF
cdr3_nt: TGTGCCAGCAGTGGGCTGGACAGGAGCTCCTACGAGCAGTACTTC
j_call: TRBJ2-7
clone_size: .
d_call: TRBD1
v_call: TRBV2

cdr3_aa: CASSSTGGDYGYTF
cdr3_nt: TGTGCCAGCAGTTCGACAGGGGGCGACTATGGCTACACCTTC
j_call: TRBJ1-2
clone_size: .
d_call: TRBD1
v_call: TRBV6-1

cdr3_aa: CASSRTGSYEQYF
cdr3_nt: TGTGCCAGCAGCAGGACAGGCTCCTACGAGCAGTACTTC
j_call: TRBJ2-7
clone_size: .
d_call: TRBD1
v_call: TRBV2

cdr3_aa: CASSYSRTSGRNEQFF
cdr3_nt: TGTGCCAGCAGTTACTCTAGGACTAGCGGGAGAAATGAGCAGTTCTTC
j_call: TRBJ2-1
clone_size: .
d_call: TRBD2
v_call: TRBV6-5

cdr3_aa: CASRFGSYEQYF
cdr3_nt: TGTGCCAGCAGATTCGGATCCTACGAGCAGTACTTC
j_call: TRBJ2-7
clone_size: few
d_call: .
v_call: TRBV6-5

cdr3_aa: CASSVGAGGEMRNTEAFF
cdr3_nt: TGTGCCAGCAGTGTGGGTGCAGGGGGGGAAATGAGGAACACTGAAGCTTTCTTT
j_call: TRBJ1-1
clone_size: .
d_call: TRBD1
v_call: TRBV6-1

cdr3_aa: CASSPRRGTSGSRGDTQYF
cdr3_nt: TGTGCCAGCAGCCCCCGGAGGGGGACTAGCGGGAGTAGGGGAGATACGCAGTATTTT
j_call: TRBJ2-3
clone_size: .
d_call: TRBD2
v_call: TRBV9

cdr3_aa: CASSSWTSDSYEQYF
cdr3_nt: TGTGCCAGCAGCTCTTGGACTAGCGACTCCTACGAGCAGTACTTC
j_call: TRBJ2-7
clone_size: .
d_call: TRBD2
v_call: TRBV11-2

cdr3_aa: CASSQNKEPRDTQYF
cdr3_nt: TGTGCCAGCAGCCAGAATAAGGAGCCTCGGGATACGCAGTATTTT
j_call: TRBJ2-3
clone_size: .
d_call: .
v_call: TRBV7-9

cdr3_aa: CATSSPPGLADTDTQYF
cdr3_nt: TGTGCCACCAGCAGCCCTCCGGGACTAGCGGACACAGATACGCAGTATTTT
j_call: TRBJ2-3
clone_size: .
d_call: TRBD2
v_call: TRBV15

cdr3_aa: CASMMGTGNTGELFF
cdr3_nt: TGTGCCAGCATGATGGGGACGGGGAACACCGGGGAGCTGTTTTTT
j_call: TRBJ2-2
clone_size: .
d_call: .
v_call: TRBV2

cdr3_aa: CAISYDRLEQYF
cdr3_nt: TGTGCCATCAGCTATGACAGGCTCGAGCAGTACTTC
j_call: TRBJ2-7
clone_size: few
d_call: .
v_call: TRBV10-3

cdr3_aa: CASTWSGNLEGTDTQYF
cdr3_nt: TGTGCCAGCACCTGGAGCGGGAATTTAGAGGGCACAGATACGCAGTATTTT
j_call: TRBJ2-3
clone_size: .
d_call: TRBD2
v_call: TRBV7-9

cdr3_aa: CASSGAGLMTYEQYF
cdr3_nt: TGTGCCAGCAGTGGGGCGGGACTGATGACCTACGAGCAGTACTTC
j_call: TRBJ2-7
clone_size: .
d_call: .
v_call: TRBV2

cdr3_aa: CASSLIGSGSGYEQYF
cdr3_nt: TGTGCCAGCAGCTTGATAGGGAGTGGGAGTGGTTACGAGCAGTACTTC
j_call: TRBJ2-7
clone_size: .
d_call: .
v_call: TRBV5-6

cdr3_aa: CASSLRREIVSEQYF
cdr3_nt: TGCGCCAGCAGCTTGCGGCGGGAGATTGTGAGCGAGCAGTACTTC
j_call: TRBJ2-7
clone_size: .
d_call: TRBD2
v_call: TRBV5-1

cdr3_aa: CASSFPGQGNPKTYEQYF
cdr3_nt: TGTGCCAGCAGTTTCCCTGGACAGGGGAACCCCAAAACCTACGAGCAGTACTTC
j_call: TRBJ2-7
clone_size: .
d_call: TRBD1
v_call: TRBV28